The next 12 T cell receptor beta chains were all read from a single sample in a study of shared clonotypes between healthy human individuals. Measured with immunoSEQ multiplex PCR; TCRdb has only the in-frame clones, and not every one. The sample includes roughly 700,000 clones, 90% of them seen just once. The sample taken for sequencing was memory CD8+ T cells from PBMCs. Subset meaning: CD45RO+ cells pooled with CCR7-negative TemRA cells. The receptors here all came from a man aged 18 to 29 in good health. Some clones in this sample may be carry-over from other donors' samples.

Note on this clone: Other nucleotide sequences in the sample specify the same CDR3. The genes are TRBV27 and TRBJ2-1; no clear D gene. The CDR3 sequence is 14 residues long. V lost 3 bases and J 1 base, leaving 7 bases between the germline ends. Germline-derived CDR1 and CDR2 are MNHEY and SMNVEV (reference sequence). CDR3 amino acids: CASSFGGSYNEQFF. CDR3 sequence (DNA): TGTGCCAGCAGTTTCGGCGGTTCCTACAATGAGCAGTTCTTC.

The V gene is TRBV11-2, the J gene TRBJ2-7; TRBD2 is a possible D gene (6 bases). The germline CDR1 and CDR2 sequences are SGHAT and FQNNGV. The V end lost 5 bases, the J end lost 7 bases, and 27 bases lay between the germline ends. There are 17 residues in the CDR3. The chain's CDR3 is CASSPMGPRWSGGEQYF. The CDR3 DNA reads TGTGCCAGCAGCCCAATGGGACCTCGTTGGTCTGGGGGGGAGCAGTACTTC.

J is TRBJ2-7 and V is TRBV6-5; 8 bases are a match to TRBD1. With V trimmed by 6 bases and J by 3 bases, 4 bases remained unmatched. The CDR3 consists of 13 residues. Germline CDR1 reads MNHEY; CDR2 reads SVGAGI. The CDR3 sequence: CASSEDRDYEQYF. CDR3 DNA: TGTGCCAGCAGCGAGGACAGGGACTACGAGCAGTACTTC.

Points on this clone: In the same sample, other DNA sequences code for this CDR3. The DNA of the CDR3 is TGTGCCAGCAGCGTAGTGACCACCGGGGAGCTGTTTTTT. Translating it yields CASSVVTTGELFF. The V gene is TRBV9, the J gene TRBJ2-2; D uncertain. The V end was cut by 0 bases, the J end by 4 bases, with 4 bases between. This CDR3 region has 13 residues. Germline CDR1 is SGDLS and CDR2 is YYNGEE. Combining the CDR3 with reference TRBV9 and TRBJ2-2 gives the whole variable domain DSGVTQTPKHLITATGQRVTLRCSPRSGDLSVYWYQQSLDQGLQFLIQYYNGEERAKGNILERFSAQQFPDLHSELNLSSLELGDSALYFCASSVVTTGELFFGEGSRLTVL.

The chain joins TRBV4-2 to TRBJ2-1; D is unclear. The CDR3 loop spans 17 amino acids. V was trimmed by 0 bases and J by 5 bases, leaving 17 bases between them. Germline lookup yields CDR1 LGHNA and CDR2 YNFKEQ. The CDR3 region has the DNA TGTGCCAGCAGCCAAGATCTAAGGGCCAGAAACAACAATGAGCAGTTCTTC. Translating gives CASSQDLRARNNNEQFF.

This chain uses TRBV13 with TRBJ2-3, with D possibly matching TRBD1 (7 bases). The CDR3 length is 16 residues. Germline V lookup: CDR1 PRHDT, CDR2 FYEKMQ (reference sequence). V was pared by 2 bases and J by 5 bases, with 17 bases between. CDR3 sequence: CASSLMRAGGGDTQYF. CDR3 nucleotides: TGTGCCAGCAGCTTAATGCGGGCAGGGGGAGGAGATACGCAGTATTTT.

The chain links TRBV5-4 to TRBJ1-5, with 7 bases fitting TRBD1. Germline lookup yields CDR1 SGHNT and CDR2 YYREEE (reference sequence). CDR3 length: 14 residues. V gave up 3 bases and J gave up 7 bases; unmatched junction bases: 7. For the CDR3, the DNA is TGTGCCAGCAGCTCGAACAGGGGTGAACAGCCCCAGCATTTT. Protein sequence: CASSSNRGEQPQHF.

The chain employs TRBV5-6 and TRBJ2-2; D gene uncertain. The V end lost 4 bases, the J end lost 0 bases, and 7 bases lay between the germline ends. CDR1 is SGHDT and CDR2 is YYEEEE in the germline V gene. The CDR3 is 14 residues long. The CDR3 loop reads CASSPSPNTGELFF. Here the CDR3 DNA reads TGTGCCAGCAGCCCATCGCCGAACACCGGGGAGCTGTTTTTT.

The CDR3 bases are TGTGCCAGCAGCTCCCCGGGGGCCACTGAGAACACTGAAGCTTTCTTT. It encodes CASSSPGATENTEAFF. This chain links TRBV7-3 with TRBJ1-1; D possibly corresponds to TRBD1 (6 bases). V lost 4 bases and J 1 base, leaving 16 bases between the germline ends. This CDR3 region has 16 residues. Germline V gives CDR1 SGHTA, CDR2 FQGTGA.

The chain employs TRBV27 and TRBJ2-3, with a weak D call TRBD2 (6 bases). Between the trimmed V and J ends, which lost 5 bases and 1 base, there was a span of 16 bases. This CDR3 comprises 16 residues. Germline V lookup: CDR1 MNHEY, CDR2 SMNVEV (reference sequence). CDR3 nucleotide sequence: TGTGCCAGCAGTCTAATCCAAACGGGAGGCACAGATACGCAGTATTTT. This encodes CASSLIQTGGTDTQYF.

The V gene is TRBV19, the J gene TRBJ2-1, with 9 positions matching TRBD2. With V trimmed by 5 bases and J by 14 bases, 16 bases remained unmatched. Germline V gene data show CDR1 as LNHDA and CDR2 as SQIVND (reference sequence). The CDR3 runs 15 residues. The CDR3 coding sequence is TGTGCCAGTAGTCCAACCAGGACTAGCGCCAATTCGGAGTTCTTC. Translated: CASSPTRTSANSEFF.

V gene TRBV2 combines with J gene TRBJ2-2; D might be TRBD2 (6 bases). Germline assignment: CDR1 SNHLY and CDR2 FYNNEI. V lost 8 bases to trimming and J lost 1 base, with 8 bases between them. This CDR3 comprises 13 residues. The CDR3 DNA sequence: TGTGCCAGCCTAGCGAGGAACACCGGGGAGCTGTTTTTT. It translates to CASLARNTGELFF.